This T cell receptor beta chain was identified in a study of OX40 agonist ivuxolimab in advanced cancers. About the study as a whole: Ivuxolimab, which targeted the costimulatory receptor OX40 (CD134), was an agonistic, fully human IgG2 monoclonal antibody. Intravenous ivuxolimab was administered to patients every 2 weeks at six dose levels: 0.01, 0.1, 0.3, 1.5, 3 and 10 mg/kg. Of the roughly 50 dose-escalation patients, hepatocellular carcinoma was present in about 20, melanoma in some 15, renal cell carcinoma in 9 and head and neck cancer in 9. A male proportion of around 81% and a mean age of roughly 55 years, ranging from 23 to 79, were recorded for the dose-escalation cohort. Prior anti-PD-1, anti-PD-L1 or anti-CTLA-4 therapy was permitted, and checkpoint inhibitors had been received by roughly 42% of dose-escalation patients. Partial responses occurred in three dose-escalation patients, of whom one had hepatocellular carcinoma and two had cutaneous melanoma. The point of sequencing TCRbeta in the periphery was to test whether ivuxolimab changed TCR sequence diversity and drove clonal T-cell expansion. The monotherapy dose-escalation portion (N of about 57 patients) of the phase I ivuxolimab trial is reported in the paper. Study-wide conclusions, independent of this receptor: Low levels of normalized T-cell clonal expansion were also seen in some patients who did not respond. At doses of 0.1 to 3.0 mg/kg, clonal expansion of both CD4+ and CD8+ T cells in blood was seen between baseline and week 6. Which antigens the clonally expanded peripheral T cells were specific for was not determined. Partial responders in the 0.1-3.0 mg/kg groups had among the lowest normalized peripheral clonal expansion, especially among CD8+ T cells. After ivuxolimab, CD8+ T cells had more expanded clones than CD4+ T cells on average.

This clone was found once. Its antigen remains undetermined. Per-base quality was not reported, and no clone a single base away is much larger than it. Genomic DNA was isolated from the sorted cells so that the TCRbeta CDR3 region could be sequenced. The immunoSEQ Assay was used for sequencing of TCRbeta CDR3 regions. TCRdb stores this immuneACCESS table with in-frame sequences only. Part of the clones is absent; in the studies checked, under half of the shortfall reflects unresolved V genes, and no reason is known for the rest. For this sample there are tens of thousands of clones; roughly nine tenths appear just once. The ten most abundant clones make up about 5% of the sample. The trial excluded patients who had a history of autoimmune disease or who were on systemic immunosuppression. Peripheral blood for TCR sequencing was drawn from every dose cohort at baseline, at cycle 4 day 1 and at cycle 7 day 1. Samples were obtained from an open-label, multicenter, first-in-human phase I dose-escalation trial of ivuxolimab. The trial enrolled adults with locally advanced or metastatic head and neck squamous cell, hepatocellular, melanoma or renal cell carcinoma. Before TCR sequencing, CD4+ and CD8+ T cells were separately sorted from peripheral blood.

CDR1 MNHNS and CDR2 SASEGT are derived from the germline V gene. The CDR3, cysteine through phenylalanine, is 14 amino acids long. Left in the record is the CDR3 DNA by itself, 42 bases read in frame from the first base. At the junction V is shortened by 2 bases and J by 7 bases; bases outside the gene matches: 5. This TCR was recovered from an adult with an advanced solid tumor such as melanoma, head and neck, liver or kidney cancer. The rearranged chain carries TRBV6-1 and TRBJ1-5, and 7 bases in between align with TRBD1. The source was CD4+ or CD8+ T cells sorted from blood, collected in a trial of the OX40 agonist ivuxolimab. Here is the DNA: TGTGCCAGCAGTGAAATCGACAGGGTCCAGCCCCAGCATTTT. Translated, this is CASSEIDRVQPQHF.